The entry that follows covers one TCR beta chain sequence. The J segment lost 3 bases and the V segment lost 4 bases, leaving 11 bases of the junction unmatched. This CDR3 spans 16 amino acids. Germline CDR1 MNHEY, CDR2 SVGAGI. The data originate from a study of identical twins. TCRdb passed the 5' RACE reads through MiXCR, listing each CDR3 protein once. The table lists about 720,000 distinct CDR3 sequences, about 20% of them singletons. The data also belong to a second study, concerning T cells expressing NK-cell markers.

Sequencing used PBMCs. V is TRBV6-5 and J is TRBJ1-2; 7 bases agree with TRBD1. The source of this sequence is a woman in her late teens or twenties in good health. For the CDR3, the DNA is TGTGCCAGCAGTTCCCCACTAGTTACAGGGGACTATGGCTACACCTTC. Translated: CASSSPLVTGDYGYTF.